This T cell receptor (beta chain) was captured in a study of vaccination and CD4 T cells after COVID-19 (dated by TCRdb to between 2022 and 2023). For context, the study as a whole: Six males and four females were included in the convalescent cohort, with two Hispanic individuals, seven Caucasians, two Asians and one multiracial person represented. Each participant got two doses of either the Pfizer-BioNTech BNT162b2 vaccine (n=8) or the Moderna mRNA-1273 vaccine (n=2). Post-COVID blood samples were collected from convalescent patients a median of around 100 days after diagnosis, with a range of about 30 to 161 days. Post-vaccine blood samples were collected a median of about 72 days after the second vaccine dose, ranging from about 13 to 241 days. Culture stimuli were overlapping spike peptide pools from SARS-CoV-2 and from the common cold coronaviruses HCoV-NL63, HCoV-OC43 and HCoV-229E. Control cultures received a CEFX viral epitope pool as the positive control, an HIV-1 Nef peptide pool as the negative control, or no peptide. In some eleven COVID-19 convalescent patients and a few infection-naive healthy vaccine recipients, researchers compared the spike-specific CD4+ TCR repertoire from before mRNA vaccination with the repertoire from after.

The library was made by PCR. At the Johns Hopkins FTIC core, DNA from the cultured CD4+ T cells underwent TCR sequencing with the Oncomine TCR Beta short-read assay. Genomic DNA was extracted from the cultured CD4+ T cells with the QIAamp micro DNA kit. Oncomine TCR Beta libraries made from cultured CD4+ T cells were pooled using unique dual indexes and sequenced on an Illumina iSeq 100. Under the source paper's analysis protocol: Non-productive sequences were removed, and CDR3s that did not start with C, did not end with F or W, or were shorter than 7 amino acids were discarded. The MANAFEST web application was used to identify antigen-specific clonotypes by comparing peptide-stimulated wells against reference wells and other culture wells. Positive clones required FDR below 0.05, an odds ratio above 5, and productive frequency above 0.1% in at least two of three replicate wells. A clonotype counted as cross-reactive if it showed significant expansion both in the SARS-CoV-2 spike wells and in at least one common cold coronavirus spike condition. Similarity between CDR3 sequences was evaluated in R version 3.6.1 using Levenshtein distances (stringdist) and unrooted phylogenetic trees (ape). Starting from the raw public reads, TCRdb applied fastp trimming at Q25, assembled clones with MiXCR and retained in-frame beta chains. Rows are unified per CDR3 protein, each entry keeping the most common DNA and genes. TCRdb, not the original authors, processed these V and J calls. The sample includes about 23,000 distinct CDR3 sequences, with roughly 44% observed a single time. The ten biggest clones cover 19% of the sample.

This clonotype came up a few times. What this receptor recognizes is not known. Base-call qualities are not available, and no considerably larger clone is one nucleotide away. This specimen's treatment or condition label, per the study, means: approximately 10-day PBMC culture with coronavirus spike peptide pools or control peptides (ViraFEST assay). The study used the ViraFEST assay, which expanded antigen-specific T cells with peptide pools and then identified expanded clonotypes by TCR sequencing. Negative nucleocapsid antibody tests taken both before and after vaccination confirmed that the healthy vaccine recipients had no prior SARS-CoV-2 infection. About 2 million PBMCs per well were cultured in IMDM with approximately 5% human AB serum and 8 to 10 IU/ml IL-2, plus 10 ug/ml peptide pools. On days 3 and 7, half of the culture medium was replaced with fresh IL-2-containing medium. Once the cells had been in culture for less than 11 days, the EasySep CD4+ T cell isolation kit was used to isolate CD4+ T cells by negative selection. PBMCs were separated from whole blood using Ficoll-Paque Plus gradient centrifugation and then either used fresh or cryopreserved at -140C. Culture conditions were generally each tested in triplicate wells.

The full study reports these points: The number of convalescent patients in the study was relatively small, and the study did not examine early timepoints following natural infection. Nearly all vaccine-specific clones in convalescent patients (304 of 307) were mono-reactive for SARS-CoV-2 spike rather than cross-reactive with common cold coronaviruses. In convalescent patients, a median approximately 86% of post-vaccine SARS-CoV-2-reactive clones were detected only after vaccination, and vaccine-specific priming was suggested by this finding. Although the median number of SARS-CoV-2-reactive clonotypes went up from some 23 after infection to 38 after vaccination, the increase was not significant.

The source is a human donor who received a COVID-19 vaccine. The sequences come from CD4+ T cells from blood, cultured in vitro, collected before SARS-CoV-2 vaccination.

The CDR3 in this case is CSARQGQPQHF. The nucleotides are TGCAGTGCGAGACAGGGTCAGCCCCAGCATTTT. This chain is built from TRBV20-1 and TRBJ1-5; 7 bases in the middle match TRBD1. From the cysteine through the phenylalanine, the CDR3 covers 11 amino acids. The retained sequence is limited to the CDR3, 33 bases, with the frame set at the first base. Here V drops 6 bases and J drops 6 bases, and the junction holds 2 bases not matched to any gene. Sequences DFQATT (CDR1) and SNEGSKA (CDR2) are obtained from the germline V gene (reference sequence).